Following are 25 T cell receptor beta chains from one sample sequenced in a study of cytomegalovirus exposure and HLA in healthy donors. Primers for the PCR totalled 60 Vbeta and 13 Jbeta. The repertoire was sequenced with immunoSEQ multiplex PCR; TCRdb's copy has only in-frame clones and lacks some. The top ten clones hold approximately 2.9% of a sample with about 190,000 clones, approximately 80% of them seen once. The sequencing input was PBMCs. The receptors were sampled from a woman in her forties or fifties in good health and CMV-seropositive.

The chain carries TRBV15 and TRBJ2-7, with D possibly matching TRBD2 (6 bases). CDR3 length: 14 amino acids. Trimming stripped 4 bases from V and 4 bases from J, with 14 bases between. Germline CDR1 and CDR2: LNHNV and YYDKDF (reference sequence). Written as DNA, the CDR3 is TGTGCCACCAGCACGCGGGACTCTATTTACGAGCAGTACTTC. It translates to CATSTRDSIYEQYF.

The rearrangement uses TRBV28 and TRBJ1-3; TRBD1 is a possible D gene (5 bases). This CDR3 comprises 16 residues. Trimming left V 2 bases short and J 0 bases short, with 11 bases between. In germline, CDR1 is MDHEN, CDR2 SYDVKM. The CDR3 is CASSLIGGGSGNTIYF. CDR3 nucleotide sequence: TGTGCCAGCAGTTTAATTGGGGGGGGCTCTGGAAACACCATATATTTT.

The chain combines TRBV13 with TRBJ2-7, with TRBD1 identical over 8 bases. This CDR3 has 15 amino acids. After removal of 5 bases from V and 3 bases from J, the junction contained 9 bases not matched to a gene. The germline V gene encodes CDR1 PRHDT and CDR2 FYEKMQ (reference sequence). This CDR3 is CASSPRDRGDYEQYF. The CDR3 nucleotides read TGTGCCAGCAGCCCGCGTGACAGGGGAGACTACGAGCAGTACTTC.

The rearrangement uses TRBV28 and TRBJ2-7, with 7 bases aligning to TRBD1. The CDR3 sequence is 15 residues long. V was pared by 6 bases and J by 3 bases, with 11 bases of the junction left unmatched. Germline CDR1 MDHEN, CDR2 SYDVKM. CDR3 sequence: CASSLGGAEVYEQYF. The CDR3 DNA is TGTGCCAGCAGCCTAGGGGGCGCCGAGGTCTACGAGCAGTACTTC.

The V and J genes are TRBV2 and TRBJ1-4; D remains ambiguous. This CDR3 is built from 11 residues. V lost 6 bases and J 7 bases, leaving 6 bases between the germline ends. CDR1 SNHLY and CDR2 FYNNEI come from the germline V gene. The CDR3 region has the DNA TGTGCCAGCAGGGTCGGTGAAAAACTGTTTTTT. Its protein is CASRVGEKLFF.

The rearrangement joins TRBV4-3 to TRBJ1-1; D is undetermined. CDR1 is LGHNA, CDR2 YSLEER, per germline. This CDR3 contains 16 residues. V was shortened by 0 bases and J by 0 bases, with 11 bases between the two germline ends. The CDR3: CASSQDGLGMNTEAFF. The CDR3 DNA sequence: TGCGCCAGCAGCCAAGACGGGCTCGGGATGAACACTGAAGCTTTCTTT.

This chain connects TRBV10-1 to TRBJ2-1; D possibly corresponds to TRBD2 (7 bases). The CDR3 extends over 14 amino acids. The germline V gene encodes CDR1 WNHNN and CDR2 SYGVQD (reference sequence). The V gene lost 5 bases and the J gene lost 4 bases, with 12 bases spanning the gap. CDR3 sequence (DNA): TGCGCCAGCAGTACGGGGGGCCCTTACAATGAGCAGTTCTTC. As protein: CASSTGGPYNEQFF.

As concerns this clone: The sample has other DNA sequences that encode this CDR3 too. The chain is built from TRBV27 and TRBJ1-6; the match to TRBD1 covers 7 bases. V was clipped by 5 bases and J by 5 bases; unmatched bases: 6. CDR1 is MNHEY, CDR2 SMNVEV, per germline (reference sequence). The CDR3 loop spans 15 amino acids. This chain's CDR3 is CASSPRTGDNSPLHF. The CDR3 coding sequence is TGTGCCAGCAGTCCCAGGACAGGTGATAATTCACCCCTCCACTTT.

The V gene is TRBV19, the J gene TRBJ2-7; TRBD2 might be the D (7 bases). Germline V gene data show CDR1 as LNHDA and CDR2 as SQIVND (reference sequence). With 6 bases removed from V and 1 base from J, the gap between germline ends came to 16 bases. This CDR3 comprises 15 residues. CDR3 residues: CASSSEQGGSYEQYF. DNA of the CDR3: TGTGCCAGTAGCTCGGAACAGGGAGGGTCCTACGAGCAGTACTTC.

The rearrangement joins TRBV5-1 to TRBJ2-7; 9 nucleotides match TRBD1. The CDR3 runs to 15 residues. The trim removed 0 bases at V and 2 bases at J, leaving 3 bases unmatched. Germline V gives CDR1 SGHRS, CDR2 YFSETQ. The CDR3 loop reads CASSLEGTGTYEQYF. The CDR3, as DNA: TGCGCCAGCAGCTTGGAGGGGACAGGGACCTACGAGCAGTACTTC. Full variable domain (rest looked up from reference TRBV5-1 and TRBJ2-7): KAGVTQTPRYLIKTRGQQVTLSCSPISGHRSVSWYQQTPGQGLQFLFEYFSETQRNKGNFPGRFSGRQFSNSRSEMNVSTLELGDSALYLCASSLEGTGTYEQYFGPGTRLTVT.

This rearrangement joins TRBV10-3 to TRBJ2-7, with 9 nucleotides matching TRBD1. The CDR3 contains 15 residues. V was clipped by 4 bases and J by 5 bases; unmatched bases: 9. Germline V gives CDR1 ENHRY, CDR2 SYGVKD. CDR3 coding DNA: TGTGCCATCAGTGTGCCTGGGACAGGGTCTAACGAGCAGTACTTC. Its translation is CAISVPGTGSNEQYF.

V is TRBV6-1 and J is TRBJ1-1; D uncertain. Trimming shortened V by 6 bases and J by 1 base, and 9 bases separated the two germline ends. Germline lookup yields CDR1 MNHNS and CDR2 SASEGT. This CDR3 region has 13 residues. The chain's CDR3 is CASSETWNTEAFF. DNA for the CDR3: TGTGCCAGCAGCGAGACTTGGAACACTGAAGCTTTCTTT.

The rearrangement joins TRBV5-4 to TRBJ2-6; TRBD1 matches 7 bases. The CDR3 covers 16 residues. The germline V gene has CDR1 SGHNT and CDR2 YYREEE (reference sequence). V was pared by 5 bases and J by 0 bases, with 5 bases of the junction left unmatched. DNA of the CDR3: TGTGCCAGCAGTCAACAGGGGATCTCTGGGGCCAACGTCCTGACTTTC. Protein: CASSQQGISGANVLTF.

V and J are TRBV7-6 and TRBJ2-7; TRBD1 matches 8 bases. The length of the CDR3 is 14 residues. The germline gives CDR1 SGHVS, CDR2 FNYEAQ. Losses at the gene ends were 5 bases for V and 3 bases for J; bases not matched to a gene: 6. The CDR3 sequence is CASSADRGNYEQYF. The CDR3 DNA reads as TGTGCCAGCAGCGCCGACAGGGGCAACTACGAGCAGTACTTC.

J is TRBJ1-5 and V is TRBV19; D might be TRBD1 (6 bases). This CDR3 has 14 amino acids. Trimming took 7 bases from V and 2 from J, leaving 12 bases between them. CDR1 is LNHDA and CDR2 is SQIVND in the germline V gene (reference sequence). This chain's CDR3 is CASIGSGGNQPQHF. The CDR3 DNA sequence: TGTGCCAGTATAGGCTCAGGGGGCAATCAGCCCCAGCATTTT.

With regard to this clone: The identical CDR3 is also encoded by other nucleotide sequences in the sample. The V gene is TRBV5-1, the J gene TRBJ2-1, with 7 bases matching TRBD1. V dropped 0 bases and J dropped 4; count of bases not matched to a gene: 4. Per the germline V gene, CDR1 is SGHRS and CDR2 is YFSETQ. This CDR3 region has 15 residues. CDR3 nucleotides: TGCGCCAGCAGCTTGGACAGGGGAGAGTACAATGAGCAGTTCTTC. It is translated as CASSLDRGEYNEQFF.

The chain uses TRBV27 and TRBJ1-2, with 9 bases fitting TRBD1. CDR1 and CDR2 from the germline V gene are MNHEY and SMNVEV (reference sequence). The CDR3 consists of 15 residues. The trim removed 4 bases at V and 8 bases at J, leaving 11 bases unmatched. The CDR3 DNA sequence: TGTGCCAGCAGTTCCCCGGACAGGGGTATTATCGGCTACACCTTC. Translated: CASSSPDRGIIGYTF.

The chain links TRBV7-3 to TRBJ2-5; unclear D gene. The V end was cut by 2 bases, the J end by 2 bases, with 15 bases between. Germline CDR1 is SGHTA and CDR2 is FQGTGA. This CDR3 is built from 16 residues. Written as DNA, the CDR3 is TGTGCCAGCAGCTTAGGGTACCAGGTGGGTCAAGAGACCCAGTACTTC. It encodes CASSLGYQVGQETQYF.

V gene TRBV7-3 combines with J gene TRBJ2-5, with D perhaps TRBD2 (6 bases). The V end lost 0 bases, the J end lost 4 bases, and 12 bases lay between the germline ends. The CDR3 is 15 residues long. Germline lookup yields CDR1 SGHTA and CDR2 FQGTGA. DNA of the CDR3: TGTGCCAGCAGCTTAACGGTGGGACTGGGAGAGACCCAGTACTTC. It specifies CASSLTVGLGETQYF. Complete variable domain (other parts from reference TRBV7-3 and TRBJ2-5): GAGVSQTPSNKVTEKGKYVELRCDPISGHTALYWYRQSLGQGPEFLIYFQGTGAADDSGLPNDRFFAVRPEGSVSTLKIQRTERGDSAVYLCASSLTVGLGETQYFGPGTRLLVL.

The CDR3 bases are TGTGCCAGCAGCTTAGGGGGCAGTGGAGATGAGCAGTTCTTC. Encoded protein: CASSLGGSGDEQFF. The chain has TRBV5-4 and TRBJ2-1; 7 bases map to TRBD1. With 2 bases clipped from V and 8 bases from J, the junction kept 7 bases outside the gene matches. In germline, CDR1 is SGHNT, CDR2 YYREEE (reference sequence). This CDR3 is 14 amino acids long. The entire variable domain, with the rest obtained from reference TRBV5-4 and TRBJ2-1, is as follows: ETGVTQSPTHLIKTRGQQVTLRCSSQSGHNTVSWYQQALGQGPQFIFQYYREEENGRGNFPPRFSGLQFPNYSSELNVNALELDDSALYLCASSLGGSGDEQFFGPGTRLTVL.

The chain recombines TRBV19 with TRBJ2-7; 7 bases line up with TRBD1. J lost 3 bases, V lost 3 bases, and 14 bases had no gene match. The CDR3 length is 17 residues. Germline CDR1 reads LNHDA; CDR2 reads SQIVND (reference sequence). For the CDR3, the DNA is TGTGCCAGTAGTATGACCTGGGCAGGGACAGCAAGCTACGAGCAGTACTTC. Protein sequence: CASSMTWAGTASYEQYF.

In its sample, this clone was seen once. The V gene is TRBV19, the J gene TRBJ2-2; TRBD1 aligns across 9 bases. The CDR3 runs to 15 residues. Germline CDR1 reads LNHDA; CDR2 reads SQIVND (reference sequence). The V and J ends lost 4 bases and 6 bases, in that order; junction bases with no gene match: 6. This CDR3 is CASSRRGQGPGELFF. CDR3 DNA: TGTGCCAGTAGTAGACGCGGACAGGGGCCCGGGGAGCTGTTTTTT. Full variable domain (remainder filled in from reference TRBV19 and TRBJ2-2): DGGITQSPKYLFRKEGQNVTLSCEQNLNHDAMYWYRQDPGQGLRLIYYSQIVNDFQKGDIAEGYSVSREKKESFPLTVTSAQKNPTAFYLCASSRRGQGPGELFFGEGSRLTVL.

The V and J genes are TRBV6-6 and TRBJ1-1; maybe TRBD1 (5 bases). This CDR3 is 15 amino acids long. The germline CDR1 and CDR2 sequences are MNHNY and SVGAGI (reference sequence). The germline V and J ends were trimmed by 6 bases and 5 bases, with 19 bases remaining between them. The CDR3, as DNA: TGTGCCAGCAGCCCCCCTCTGGGGGGGAGGACTGAAGCTTTCTTT. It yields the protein CASSPPLGGRTEAFF.

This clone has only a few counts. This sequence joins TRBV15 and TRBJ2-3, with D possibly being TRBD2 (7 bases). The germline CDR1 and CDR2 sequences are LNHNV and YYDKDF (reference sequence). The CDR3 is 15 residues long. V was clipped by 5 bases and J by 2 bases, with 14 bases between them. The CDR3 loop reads CATSVGEGDTDTQYF. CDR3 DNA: TGTGCCACCAGCGTCGGGGAGGGGGACACAGATACGCAGTATTTT.

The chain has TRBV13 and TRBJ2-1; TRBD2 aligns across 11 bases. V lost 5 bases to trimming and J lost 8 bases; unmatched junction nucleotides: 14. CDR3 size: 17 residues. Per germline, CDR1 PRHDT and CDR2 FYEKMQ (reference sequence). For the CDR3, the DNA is TGTGCCAGCAGCCTTAAGGGACTAGCGGTGAACATTCATGAGCAGTTCTTC. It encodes CASSLKGLAVNIHEQFF.